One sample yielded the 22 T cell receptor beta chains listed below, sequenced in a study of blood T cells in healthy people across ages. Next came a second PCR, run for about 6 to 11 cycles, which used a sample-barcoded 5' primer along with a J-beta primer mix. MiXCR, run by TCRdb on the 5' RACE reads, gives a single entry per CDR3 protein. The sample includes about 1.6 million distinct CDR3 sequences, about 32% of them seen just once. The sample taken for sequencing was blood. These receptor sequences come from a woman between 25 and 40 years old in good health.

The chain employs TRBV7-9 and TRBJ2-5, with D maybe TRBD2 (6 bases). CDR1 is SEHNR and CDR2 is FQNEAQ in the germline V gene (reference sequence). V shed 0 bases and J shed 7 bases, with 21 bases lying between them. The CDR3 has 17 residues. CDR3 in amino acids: CASSLAPLALKQGTQYF. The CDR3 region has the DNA TGTGCCAGCAGCTTAGCCCCACTAGCACTTAAGCAGGGGACCCAGTACTTC.

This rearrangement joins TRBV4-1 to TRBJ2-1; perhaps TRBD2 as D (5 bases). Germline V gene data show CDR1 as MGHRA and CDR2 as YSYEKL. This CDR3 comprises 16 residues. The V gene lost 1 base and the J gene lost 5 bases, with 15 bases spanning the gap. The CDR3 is CASSQASQRIHNEQFF. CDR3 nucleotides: TGCGCCAGCAGCCAAGCAAGCCAGCGGATCCACAATGAGCAGTTCTTC.

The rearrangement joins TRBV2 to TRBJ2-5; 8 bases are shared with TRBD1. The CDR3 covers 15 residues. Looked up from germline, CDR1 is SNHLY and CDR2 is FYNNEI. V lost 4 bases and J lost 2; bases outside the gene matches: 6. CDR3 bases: TGTGCCAGCAGTGTTGAGACAGGGGTTCAAGAGACCCAGTACTTC. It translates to CASSVETGVQETQYF.

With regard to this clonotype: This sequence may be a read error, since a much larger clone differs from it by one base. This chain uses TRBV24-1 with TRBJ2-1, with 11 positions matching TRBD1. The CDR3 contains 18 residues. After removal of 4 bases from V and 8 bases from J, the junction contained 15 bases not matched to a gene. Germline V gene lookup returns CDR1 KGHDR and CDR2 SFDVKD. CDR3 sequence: CATSDPSIGTGGCDEQFF. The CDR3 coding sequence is TGTGCCACCAGTGACCCCTCCATTGGGACAGGGGGATGTGATGAGCAGTTCTTC.

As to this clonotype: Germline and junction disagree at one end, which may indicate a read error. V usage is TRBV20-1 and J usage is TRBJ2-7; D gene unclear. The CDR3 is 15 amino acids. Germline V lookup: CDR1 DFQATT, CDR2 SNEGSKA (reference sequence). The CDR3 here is CSARDQVGLSYKQYF. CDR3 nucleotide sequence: TGCAGTGCTAGAGACCAGGTCGGTCTCTCCTACAAGCAGTACTTC.

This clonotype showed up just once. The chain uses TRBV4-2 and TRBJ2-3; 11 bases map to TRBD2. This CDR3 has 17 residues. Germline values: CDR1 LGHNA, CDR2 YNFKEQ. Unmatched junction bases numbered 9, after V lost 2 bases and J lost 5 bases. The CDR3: CASSQNSGGALGDTQYF. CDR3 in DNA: TGTGCCAGCAGCCAAAATAGCGGGGGGGCCCTGGGAGATACGCAGTATTTT.

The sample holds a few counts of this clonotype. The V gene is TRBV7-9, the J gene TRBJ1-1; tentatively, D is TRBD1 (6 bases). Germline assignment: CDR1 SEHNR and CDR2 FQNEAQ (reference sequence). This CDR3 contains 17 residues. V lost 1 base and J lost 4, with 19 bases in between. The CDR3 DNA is TGTGCCAGCAGCTTAGGTACAGGGACTATAAGGGGCACTGAAGCTTTCTTT. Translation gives CASSLGTGTIRGTEAFF. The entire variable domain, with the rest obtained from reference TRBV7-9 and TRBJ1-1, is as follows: DTGVSQNPRHKITKRGQNVTFRCDPISEHNRLYWYRQTLGQGPEFLTYFQNEAQLEKSRLLSDRFSAERPKGSFSTLEIQRTEQGDSAMYLCASSLGTGTIRGTEAFFGQGTRLTVV.

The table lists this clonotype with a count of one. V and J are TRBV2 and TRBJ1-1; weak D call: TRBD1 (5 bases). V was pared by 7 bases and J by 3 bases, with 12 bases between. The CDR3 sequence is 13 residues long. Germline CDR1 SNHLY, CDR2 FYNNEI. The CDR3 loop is CASTRDGDTEAFF. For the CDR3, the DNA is TGTGCCAGCACCCGGGACGGGGACACTGAAGCTTTCTTT. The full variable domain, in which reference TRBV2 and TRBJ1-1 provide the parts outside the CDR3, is EPEVTQTPSHQVTQMGQEVILRCVPISNHLYFYWYRQILGQKVEFLVSFYNNEISEKSEIFDDQFSVERPDGSNFTLKIRSTKLEDSAMYFCASTRDGDTEAFFGQGTRLTVV.

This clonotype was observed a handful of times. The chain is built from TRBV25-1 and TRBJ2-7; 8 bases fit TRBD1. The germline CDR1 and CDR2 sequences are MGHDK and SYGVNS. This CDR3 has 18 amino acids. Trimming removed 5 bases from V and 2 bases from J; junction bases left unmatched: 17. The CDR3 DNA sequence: TGTGCCAGCAGTCGGGGCGTGGAAGGACAGGGTGTCGCCTACGAGCAGTACTTC. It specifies CASSRGVEGQGVAYEQYF.

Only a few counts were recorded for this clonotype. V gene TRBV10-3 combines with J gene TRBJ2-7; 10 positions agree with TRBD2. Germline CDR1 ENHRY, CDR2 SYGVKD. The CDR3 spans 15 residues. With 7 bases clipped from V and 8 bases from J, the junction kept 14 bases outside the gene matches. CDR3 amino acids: CAIKEREGLRYKQYF. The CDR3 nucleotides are TGTGCCATCAAGGAGCGGGAGGGCCTCCGATACAAGCAGTACTTC.

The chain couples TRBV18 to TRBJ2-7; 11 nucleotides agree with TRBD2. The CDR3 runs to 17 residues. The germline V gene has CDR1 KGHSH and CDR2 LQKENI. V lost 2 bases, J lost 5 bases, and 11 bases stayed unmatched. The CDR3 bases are TGTGCCAGCTCACCAACTCTTGGGCTAGCGGGAGGCGACGAGCAGTACTTC. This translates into CASSPTLGLAGGDEQYF.

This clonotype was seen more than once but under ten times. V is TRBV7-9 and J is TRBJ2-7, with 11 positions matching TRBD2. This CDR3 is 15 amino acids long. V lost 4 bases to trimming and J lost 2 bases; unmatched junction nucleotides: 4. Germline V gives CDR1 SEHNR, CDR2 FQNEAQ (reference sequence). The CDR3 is CASSWGLAETYEQYF. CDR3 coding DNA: TGTGCCAGCAGCTGGGGACTAGCGGAGACCTACGAGCAGTACTTC.

For the CDR3, the DNA is TGTGCCAGCAGCCCCCAGGGGTCCTACACAGGCGTTGGCTACACCTTC. The encoded protein is CASSPQGSYTGVGYTF. This rearrangement joins TRBV7-9 to TRBJ1-2; TRBD1 might be the D (6 bases). Per germline, CDR1 SEHNR and CDR2 FQNEAQ (reference sequence). The CDR3 loop spans 16 amino acids. The germline V and J ends were trimmed by 5 bases and 7 bases, with 23 bases remaining between them. The full variable domain, rest sourced from reference TRBV7-9 and TRBJ1-2, is DTGVSQNPRHKITKRGQNVTFRCDPISEHNRLYWYRQTLGQGPEFLTYFQNEAQLEKSRLLSDRFSAERPKGSFSTLEIQRTEQGDSAMYLCASSPQGSYTGVGYTFGSGTRLTVV.

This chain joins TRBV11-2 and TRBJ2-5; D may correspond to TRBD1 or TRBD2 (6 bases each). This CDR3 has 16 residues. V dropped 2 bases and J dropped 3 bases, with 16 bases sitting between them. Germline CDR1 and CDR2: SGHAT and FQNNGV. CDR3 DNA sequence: TGTGCCAGCAGCTTAAAGGGGGACTCTCCGAAAGAGACCCAGTACTTC. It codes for CASSLKGDSPKETQYF.

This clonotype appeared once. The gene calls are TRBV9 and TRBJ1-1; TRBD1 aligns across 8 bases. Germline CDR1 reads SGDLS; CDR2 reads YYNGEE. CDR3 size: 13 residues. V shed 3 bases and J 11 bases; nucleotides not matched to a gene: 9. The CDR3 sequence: CASSDGTGAGAFF. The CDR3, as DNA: TGTGCCAGCAGCGACGGGACAGGAGCCGGGGCTTTCTTT.

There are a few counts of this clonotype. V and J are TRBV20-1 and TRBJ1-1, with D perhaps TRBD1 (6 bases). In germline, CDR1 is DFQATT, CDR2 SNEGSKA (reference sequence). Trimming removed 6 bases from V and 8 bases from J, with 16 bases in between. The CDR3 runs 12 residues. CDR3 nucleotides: TGCAGTGCCCCGGGGGGCGGAAAAGAAGCTTTCTTT. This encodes CSAPGGGKEAFF.

The CDR3 DNA sequence: TGTGCCAGCAGCTTAGAGAGGACAGCTTACAATGAGCAGTTCTTC. The encoded protein is CASSLERTAYNEQFF. This rearrangement joins TRBV7-7 to TRBJ2-1; D may be TRBD1 (6 bases). The CDR3 extends over 15 amino acids. Looked up from germline, CDR1 is SSHAT and CDR2 is FNYEAQ (reference sequence). V was shortened by 1 base and J by 4 bases, with 11 bases between the two germline ends.

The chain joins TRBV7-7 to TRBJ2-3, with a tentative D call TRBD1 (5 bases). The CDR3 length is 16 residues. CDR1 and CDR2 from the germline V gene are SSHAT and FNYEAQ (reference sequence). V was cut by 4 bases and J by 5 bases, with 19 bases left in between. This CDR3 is CASSCPLFGALDTQYF. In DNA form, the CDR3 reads TGTGCCAGCAGCTGCCCACTGTTTGGGGCCCTAGATACGCAGTATTTT.

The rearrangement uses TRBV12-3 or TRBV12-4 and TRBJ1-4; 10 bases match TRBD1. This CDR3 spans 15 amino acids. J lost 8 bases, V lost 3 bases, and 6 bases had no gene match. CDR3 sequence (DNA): TGTGCCAGCAGTTTTGGGGACAGGGGAGGAGAAAAACTGTTTTTT. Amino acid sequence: CASSFGDRGGEKLFF.

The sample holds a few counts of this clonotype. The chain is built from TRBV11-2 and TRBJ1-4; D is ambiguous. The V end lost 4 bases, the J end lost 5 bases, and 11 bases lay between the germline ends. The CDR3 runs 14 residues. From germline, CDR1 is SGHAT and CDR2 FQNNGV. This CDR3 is CASSSQMENEKLFF. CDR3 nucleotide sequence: TGTGCCAGCAGCTCGCAGATGGAGAATGAAAAACTGTTTTTT.

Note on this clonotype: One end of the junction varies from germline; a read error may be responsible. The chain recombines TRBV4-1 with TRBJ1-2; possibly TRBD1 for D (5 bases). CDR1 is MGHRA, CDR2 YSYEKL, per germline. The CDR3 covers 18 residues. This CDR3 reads CAGSQDPGVGQGGYGYTF. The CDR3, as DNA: TGCGCCGGCAGCCAAGATCCAGGCGTGGGGCAGGGCGGTTATGGCTACACCTTC.

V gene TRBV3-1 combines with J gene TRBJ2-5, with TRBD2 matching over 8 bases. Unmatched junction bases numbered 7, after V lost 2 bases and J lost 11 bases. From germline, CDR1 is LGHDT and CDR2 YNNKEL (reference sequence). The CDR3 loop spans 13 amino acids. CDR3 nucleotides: TGTGCCAGCAGCCAATATGAAGCGGGGGAGCAGTACTTC. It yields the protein CASSQYEAGEQYF.